These 18 T cell receptor beta chains were sequenced from one sample in a study of CD8 T cells in ankylosing spondylitis. TCRdb ran MiXCR on the 5' RACE reads and lists one entry per CDR3 protein. The data contain roughly 150,000 distinct CDR3 sequences, 30% to 35% of them singletons. The sequenced material came from synovial fluid, either unsorted or a sorted T cell fraction (not recorded which). The receptors come from a male donor with ankylosing spondylitis.

This sequence joins TRBV5-1 and TRBJ2-1; D gene uncertain. Trimming shortened V by 0 bases and J by 9 bases, and 13 bases separated the two germline ends. The CDR3 is 14 amino acids. CDR1 is SGHRS, CDR2 YFSETQ, per germline. The DNA for the CDR3 is TGCGCCAGCAGCTTGGGGGGTTTGTCCGGTGAGCAGTTCTTC. It encodes CASSLGGLSGEQFF.

This clonotype was recorded only once. This sequence joins TRBV9 and TRBJ1-2; TRBD1 aligns across 7 bases. The CDR3 is 14 residues long. Germline V gives CDR1 SGDLS, CDR2 YYNGEE. J lost 2 bases, V lost 6 bases, and 7 bases had no gene match. The CDR3, as DNA: TGTGCCAGCACAGGGAGGGGACAGAACTATGGCTACACCTTC. Its translation: CASTGRGQNYGYTF.

This clonotype has just a few counts. The chain carries TRBV11-2 and TRBJ1-1, with no clear D. V was pared by 5 bases and J by 6 bases, with 7 bases between. The CDR3 sequence is 11 residues long. Germline values: CDR1 SGHAT, CDR2 FQNNGV. Written as DNA, the CDR3 is TGTGCCAGCAGCCCCCACGCTGAAGCTTTCTTT. Translated: CASSPHAEAFF. Full variable domain (remainder filled in from reference TRBV11-2 and TRBJ1-1): EAGVAQSPRYKIIEKRQSVAFWCNPISGHATLYWYQQILGQGPKLLIQFQNNGVVDDSQLPKDRFSAERLKGVDSTLKIQPAKLEDSAVYLCASSPHAEAFFGQGTRLTVV.

This clonotype has a handful of counts. The chain has TRBV20-1 and TRBJ1-3; possible D gene TRBD1, 6 bases. Trimming stripped 6 bases from V and 4 bases from J, with 22 bases between. The CDR3 is 16 amino acids. In germline, CDR1 is DFQATT, CDR2 SNEGSKA (reference sequence). The CDR3 DNA reads as TGCAGTGCATACCCCCAGCGGGGGGCCGCGGGAAACACCATATATTTT. It is translated as CSAYPQRGAAGNTIYF.

As regards this clonotype: A much larger clone differs from this one at a single base, so this may be a read error. This sequence joins TRBV20-1 and TRBJ2-5, with 16 bases lining up with TRBD2. The germline V gene encodes CDR1 DFQATT and CDR2 SNEGSKA (reference sequence). CDR3 size: 15 residues. The V and J ends lost 4 bases and 14 bases, in that order; junction bases with no gene match: 13. CDR3 in amino acids: CSAKLPGTSGRAVYF. CDR3 nucleotide sequence: TGCAGTGCTAAACTACCCGGGACTAGCGGGAGGGCCGTCTACTTC.

This clonotype was observed once. J is TRBJ1-2 and V is TRBV5-6; maybe TRBD1 (5 bases). The CDR3 consists of 17 residues. Trimming removed 2 bases at V and 6 bases at J, with 23 bases between. Germline-derived CDR1 and CDR2 are SGHDT and YYEEEE. CDR3: CASSLIDDRGWYDGYTF. CDR3 bases: TGTGCCAGCAGCTTAATCGATGATAGGGGTTGGTATGATGGCTACACCTTC.

The genes are TRBV12-3 or TRBV12-4 and TRBJ2-7; 8 bases align to TRBD1. V lost 3 bases to trimming and J lost 3 bases; unmatched junction nucleotides: 7. The CDR3 is 15 residues long. This chain's CDR3 is CASSFNVGQGYEQYF. As DNA, the CDR3 is TGTGCCAGCAGTTTTAATGTCGGACAGGGCTACGAGCAGTACTTC.

The CDR3 region has the DNA TGTGCCAGCAGTAAACAGGGGGCCCTCACAGATACGCAGTATTTT. The encoded protein is CASSKQGALTDTQYF. The chain has TRBV28 and TRBJ2-3; 9 positions agree with TRBD1. CDR3 length equals 15 residues. With V trimmed by 5 bases and J by 2 bases, 5 bases remained unmatched. CDR1 and CDR2 (germline): MDHEN, SYDVKM.

The chain is built from TRBV6-5 and TRBJ2-1; possible D gene TRBD2, 6 bases. The CDR3 consists of 15 residues. In germline, CDR1 is MNHEY, CDR2 SVGAGI. Trimming removed 2 bases from V and 4 bases from J, with 12 bases in between. Here the CDR3 reads CASSYQLADYNEQFF. The CDR3 DNA is TGTGCCAGCAGTTACCAATTAGCGGATTACAATGAGCAGTTCTTC.

The table lists this clonotype with a few counts. The chain has TRBV7-3 and TRBJ2-3; the D gene is possibly TRBD2 (6 bases). Deletions cut 5 bases from V and 0 bases from J, with 12 bases between. Germline-derived CDR1 and CDR2 are SGHTA and FQGTGA. This CDR3 comprises 15 residues. CDR3 sequence reads: CASSPEGFSTDTQYF. Written as DNA, the CDR3 is TGTGCCAGCAGCCCGGAGGGATTTAGCACAGATACGCAGTATTTT.

This clonotype was observed a few times. The chain joins TRBV18 to TRBJ1-1; TRBD1 matches 7 bases. CDR1 and CDR2 (germline): KGHSH, LQKENI. This CDR3 contains 14 residues. The V and J ends lost 6 bases and 0 bases, in that order; junction bases with no gene match: 4. CDR3 amino acids: CASSWDSLNTEAFF. The CDR3 nucleotides read TGTGCCAGCTCTTGGGACAGCCTGAACACTGAAGCTTTCTTT.

This clonotype was recorded many times. V and J are TRBV5-1 and TRBJ2-2; 8 bases map to TRBD1. J was trimmed by 2 bases and V by 4 bases; bases with no gene match: 7. The CDR3 consists of 16 residues. Germline V gene sequence: CDR1 SGHRS, CDR2 YFSETQ. The CDR3 bases are TGCGCCAGCAGCCCCCAGGGGGCGCATAACACCGGGGAGCTGTTTTTT. This translates into CASSPQGAHNTGELFF.

The V and J genes are TRBV5-6 and TRBJ1-6; D call uncertain. Germline V CDR1 and CDR2: SGHDT, YYEEEE. This CDR3 has 14 residues. The V end lost 0 bases, the J end lost 13 bases, and 14 bases lay between the germline ends. The CDR3 here is CASSLAQTKGPLHF. The CDR3 bases are TGTGCCAGCAGCTTGGCACAGACCAAAGGGCCCCTCCACTTT.

This sequence joins TRBV20-1 and TRBJ2-6; 7 bases fit TRBD2. CDR3 length: 18 amino acids. CDR1 is DFQATT and CDR2 is SNEGSKA in the germline V gene (reference sequence). Germline trimming cut 0 bases from V and 3 bases from J; bases unmatched to any gene: 11. The CDR3 reads CSARDQRGVRFGANVLTF. The DNA for the CDR3 is TGCAGTGCTAGAGATCAGCGGGGAGTACGATTTGGGGCCAACGTCCTGACTTTC.

The chain has TRBV2 and TRBJ1-1; tentative D call: TRBD1 (6 bases). The germline V gene encodes CDR1 SNHLY and CDR2 FYNNEI. V lost 3 bases to trimming and J lost 4 bases, with 12 bases between them. This CDR3 spans 14 amino acids. CDR3 DNA sequence: TGTGCCAGCAGTGAGAACAGGGCGTCCACTGAAGCTTTCTTT. Protein: CASSENRASTEAFF.

This clonotype has more than one count but fewer than ten. The chain couples TRBV3-1 to TRBJ1-3; D is undetermined. The V and J ends lost 1 base and 4 bases respectively, with 8 bases between them. This CDR3 has 14 amino acids. The V gene's germline CDR1 is LGHDT and CDR2 YNNKEL (reference sequence). Here the CDR3 DNA reads TGTGCCAGCAGCCAAGGGACGGCAGGAAACACCATATATTTT. Protein sequence: CASSQGTAGNTIYF.

The V gene is TRBV27, the J gene TRBJ1-2, with D possibly TRBD1 on 5 matching bases. The CDR3 sequence is 14 residues long. Germline CDR1 is MNHEY and CDR2 is SMNVEV (reference sequence). Trimming took 6 bases from V and 0 from J, leaving 11 bases between them. In DNA form, the CDR3 reads TGTGCCAGCAGCCCTCAGGGCCCTAACTATGGCTACACCTTC. Translating gives CASSPQGPNYGYTF.

A remark on this clonotype: Relative to the germline gene, one junction end is altered; a read error may explain this. This sequence joins TRBV7-8 and TRBJ1-1; 7 positions agree with TRBD1. The CDR3 is 15 amino acids. Germline CDR1 is SGHVS and CDR2 is FQNEAQ. CDR3 DNA sequence: TGTGCCAGCAGCTCAAAGGGGACGGGACAGACTGAAGTTTTCTTT. Translating it yields CASSSKGTGQTEVFF.